A selection of T cell receptor beta chains follows, all from one sample in a study of OX40 agonist ivuxolimab in advanced cancers. Only in-frame clones appear in the TCRdb table, and some are missing; sequencing was by immunoSEQ multiplex PCR. Of 65,000 to 95,000 clones in the sample, about 83% were seen once. The specimen comprised CD4+ or CD8+ T cells sorted from blood, sampled in a trial of the OX40 agonist ivuxolimab. The receptor set was obtained from an adult with an advanced solid tumor such as melanoma, head and neck, liver or kidney cancer. CDR3s include the opening cysteine and the closing phenylalanine or tryptophan. The order of the fields is CDR3 protein, CDR3 DNA, J gene, V gene, clone size, D gene. A D gene is named only where the DNA matches it firmly. Expanded clones are given a class, and other clones once, few, many or no size at all.

cdr3_aa: CASSLAVPGTDTQYF; cdr3_nt: TGCGCCAGCAGCTTGGCTGTTCCGGGCACAGATACGCAGTATTTT; j_call: TRBJ2-3; v_call: TRBV5-1; clone_size: few; d_call: -
cdr3_aa: CASSGDRGPHEQYF; cdr3_nt: TGTGCCAGCAGTGGGGACAGGGGTCCCCACGAGCAGTACTTC; j_call: TRBJ2-7; v_call: TRBV6-1; clone_size: -; d_call: TRBD1
cdr3_aa: CASSSPRGANEKLFF; cdr3_nt: TGTGCCAGCAGTTCCCCCCGGGGGGCTAATGAAAAACTGTTTTTT; j_call: TRBJ1-4; v_call: TRBV28; clone_size: -; d_call: -
cdr3_aa: CASSFGAGGRRQYF; cdr3_nt: TGCGCCAGCAGCTTTGGGGCAGGGGGAAGGCGGCAGTACTTC; j_call: TRBJ2-7; v_call: TRBV5-1; clone_size: -; d_call: TRBD1
cdr3_aa: CASNPTGTGGTYGYTF; cdr3_nt: TGTGCCAGCAACCCAACAGGGACAGGGGGGACCTATGGCTACACCTTC; j_call: TRBJ1-2; v_call: TRBV27; clone_size: -; d_call: TRBD1
cdr3_aa: CASRETGGSTEAFF; cdr3_nt: TGTGCCAGTAGGGAGACAGGGGGCAGCACTGAAGCTTTCTTT; j_call: TRBJ1-1; v_call: TRBV19; clone_size: -; d_call: TRBD1
cdr3_aa: CASRTGQHNSPLHF; cdr3_nt: TGTGCCAGCAGGACGGGACAGCATAATTCACCCCTCCACTTT; j_call: TRBJ1-6; v_call: TRBV6-6; clone_size: once; d_call: TRBD1
cdr3_aa: CASSLDSLGVGELFF; cdr3_nt: TGTGCCAGCAGCTTAGACTCGTTGGGTGTCGGGGAGCTGTTTTTT; j_call: TRBJ2-2; v_call: TRBV11-2; clone_size: -; d_call: -
cdr3_aa: CAWSSEQGVAGEQYF; cdr3_nt: TGTGCCTGGAGTTCGGAACAGGGAGTTGCAGGCGAGCAGTACTTC; j_call: TRBJ2-7; v_call: TRBV30; clone_size: -; d_call: -
cdr3_aa: CASSYDSNTEAFF; cdr3_nt: TGTGCCAGCAGTTACGACAGTAACACTGAAGCTTTCTTT; j_call: TRBJ1-1; v_call: TRBV6-5; clone_size: -; d_call: -
cdr3_aa: CASSPSRSGNTIYF; cdr3_nt: TGTGCCAGCAGCCCCAGCAGGTCTGGAAACACCATATATTTT; j_call: TRBJ1-3; v_call: TRBV7-8; clone_size: -; d_call: -
cdr3_aa: CASSLNYGYTF; cdr3_nt: TGTGCCAGCAGCTTGAACTATGGCTACACCTTC; j_call: TRBJ1-2; v_call: TRBV5-5; clone_size: -; d_call: -
cdr3_aa: CASSRDRTVTGELFF; cdr3_nt: TGTGCCAGCAGCCGAGACAGAACAGTCACCGGGGAGCTGTTTTTT; j_call: TRBJ2-2; v_call: TRBV5-6; clone_size: -; d_call: -
cdr3_aa: CASSPPGGSLNEQFF; cdr3_nt: TGTGCCAGCAGCCCCCCGGGGGGGAGCTTGAATGAGCAGTTCTTC; j_call: TRBJ2-1; v_call: TRBV11-2; clone_size: -; d_call: TRBD2
cdr3_aa: CASSLLPGINSEAFF; cdr3_nt: TGTGCCAGCAGCTTATTACCAGGTATTAATTCTGAAGCTTTCTTT; j_call: TRBJ1-1; v_call: TRBV7-6; clone_size: -; d_call: -
cdr3_aa: CASTRDPGGTEAFF; cdr3_nt: TGTGCCAGTACCAGGGACCCGGGGGGCACTGAAGCTTTCTTT; j_call: TRBJ1-1; v_call: TRBV19; clone_size: -; d_call: -
cdr3_aa: CASSLRPSGGPNTGELFF; cdr3_nt: TGTGCCAGCAGTTTAAGGCCTAGCGGGGGGCCGAACACCGGGGAGCTGTTTTTT; j_call: TRBJ2-2; v_call: TRBV27; clone_size: -; d_call: TRBD2
cdr3_aa: CASSLWGAEAFF; cdr3_nt: TGTGCCAGCAGCCTTTGGGGGGCGGAAGCTTTCTTT; j_call: TRBJ1-1; v_call: TRBV5-6; clone_size: few; d_call: -